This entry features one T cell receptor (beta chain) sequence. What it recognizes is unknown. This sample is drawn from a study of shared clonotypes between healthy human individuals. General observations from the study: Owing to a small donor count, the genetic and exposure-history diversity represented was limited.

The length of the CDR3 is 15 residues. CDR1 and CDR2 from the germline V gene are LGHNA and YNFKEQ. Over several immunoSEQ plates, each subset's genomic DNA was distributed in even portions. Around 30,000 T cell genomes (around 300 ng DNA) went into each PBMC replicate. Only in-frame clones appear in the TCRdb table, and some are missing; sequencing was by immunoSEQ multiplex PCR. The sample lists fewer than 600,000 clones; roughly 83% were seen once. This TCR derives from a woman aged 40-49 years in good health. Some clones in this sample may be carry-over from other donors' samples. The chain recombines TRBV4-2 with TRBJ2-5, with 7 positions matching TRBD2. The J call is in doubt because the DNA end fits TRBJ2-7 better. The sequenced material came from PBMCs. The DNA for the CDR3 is TGTGCCAGCAGCCAAGTAGGGGCGGGAGCCTACGAGCAGTACTTC. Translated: CASSQVGAGAYEQYF.